This TCR beta chain is drawn from a study of cytomegalovirus exposure and HLA in healthy donors. PCR used 60 Vbeta primers and 13 Jbeta primers. Clones were sequenced by immunoSEQ multiplex PCR, and TCRdb holds only the in-frame ones, with some missing. The profile shows about 150,000 clones, roughly 85% of them singletons. CDR1 is SGHNT and CDR2 is YENEEA in the germline V gene. The CDR3 is 15 amino acids. V gave up 4 bases and J gave up 0 bases; unmatched junction bases: 6. This clone was picked up a small number of times. Sample: PBMCs. The chain combines TRBV11-3 with TRBJ2-7; TRBD1 aligns across 7 bases. This receptor was obtained from a woman between 25 and 40 years old in good health and CMV-seronegative. The CDR3 loop reads CASSSRQGSSYEQYF. In DNA, the CDR3 is TGTGCCAGCAGCTCAAGACAGGGTAGCTCCTACGAGCAGTACTTC.